Listed below are T cell receptor beta chains from one sample, sequenced in a study of T cell responses to AZD1222 COVID-19 vaccine. Data came from immunoSEQ multiplex PCR; TCRdb stores just in-frame clones and leaves some out. The top ten hold approximately 8% of the sample, which has around 110,000 clones, 80% to 95% seen once. The sequenced sample was peripheral blood, obtained 28 days after the second AZD1222 dose. All receptors come from an adult who received the AZD1222 COVID-19 vaccine. The CDR3 runs from the conserved cysteine through the conserved F or W. Fields, in order: CDR3 DNA, CDR3 protein, D gene, CDR3 length, V gene, clone size, J gene. A D gene is named only where the DNA matches it firmly. The size entry is marked missing in some rows and otherwise reads once, few, many or a size class.

cdr3_nt: TGTGCCAGCAGTGTCAGGGGGCCAGTGGAAGAGCAGTACTTC; cdr3_aa: CASSVRGPVEEQYF; d_call: TRBD1; cdr3_length: 14; v_call: TRBV2; clone_size: few; j_call: TRBJ2-7
cdr3_nt: TGCAGTGCTAGAGATCGGGGGTACCAGTACTTC; cdr3_aa: CSARDRGYQYF; d_call: -; cdr3_length: 11; v_call: TRBV20-1; clone_size: -; j_call: TRBJ2-5
cdr3_nt: TGTGCCAGTAGTATAAACAGGGGCTCGAGTCAGCCCCAGCATTTT; cdr3_aa: CASSINRGSSQPQHF; d_call: TRBD1; cdr3_length: 15; v_call: TRBV19; clone_size: -; j_call: TRBJ1-5
cdr3_nt: TGTGCCAGCAGCTTGGCCCGGGCCACAGGGGGCGGTTCTGGAAACACCATATATTTT; cdr3_aa: CASSLARATGGGSGNTIYF; d_call: TRBD1; cdr3_length: 19; v_call: TRBV5-6; clone_size: -; j_call: TRBJ1-3
cdr3_nt: TGCAGCGTCCCAAATTCACTAGCGGCCTCCTACAATGAGCAGTTCTTC; cdr3_aa: CSVPNSLAASYNEQFF; d_call: TRBD2; cdr3_length: 16; v_call: TRBV29-1; clone_size: -; j_call: TRBJ2-1
cdr3_nt: TGTGCCAGCAGTCGCGGGACAGCGATTGAAGCTTTCTTT; cdr3_aa: CASSRGTAIEAFF; d_call: TRBD1; cdr3_length: 13; v_call: TRBV6-5; clone_size: -; j_call: TRBJ1-1
cdr3_nt: TGTGCCAGCAGCCCGCTGGGAGCGGGGGGAAACACAGATACGCAGTATTTT; cdr3_aa: CASSPLGAGGNTDTQYF; d_call: TRBD2; cdr3_length: 17; v_call: TRBV13; clone_size: -; j_call: TRBJ2-3
cdr3_nt: TGTGCCAGCAGCCCGGACAGGGGATGGACTGAAGCTTTCTTT; cdr3_aa: CASSPDRGWTEAFF; d_call: TRBD1; cdr3_length: 14; v_call: TRBV3-1/TRBV3-2; clone_size: once; j_call: TRBJ1-1
cdr3_nt: TGTGCCAGCAGTTTATCTGCATCGGGTCAGCCCCAGCATTTT; cdr3_aa: CASSLSASGQPQHF; d_call: -; cdr3_length: 14; v_call: TRBV27; clone_size: -; j_call: TRBJ1-5
cdr3_nt: TGTGCCAGCAGAACAGGGGGGTCCCAGTACAATGAGCAGTTCTTC; cdr3_aa: CASRTGGSQYNEQFF; d_call: TRBD1; cdr3_length: 15; v_call: TRBV6-5; clone_size: -; j_call: TRBJ2-1